The next 19 T cell receptor beta chains were all read from a single sample in a study of early T cells in non-severe SARS-CoV-2 infection. TCRdb re-called the 5' RACE reads through MiXCR, storing one row per CDR3 protein. The repertoire has 25,000 to 35,000 distinct CDR3 sequences, 5.5% to 7.5% of them found once; the top ten carry 34%. The input for sequencing was whole blood, taken at baseline. These receptors were obtained from an adult who was a healthcare worker with PCR-confirmed SARS-CoV-2 infection or an uninfected control (not recorded which).

This clonotype was detected many times. The rearrangement uses TRBV11-2 and TRBJ1-4; maybe TRBD1 (5 bases). Trimming stripped 3 bases from V and 8 bases from J, with 16 bases between. This CDR3 contains 15 residues. From germline, CDR1 is SGHAT and CDR2 FQNNGV. The chain's CDR3 is CASSFTVGGAEKLFF. CDR3 coding DNA: TGTGCCAGCAGCTTTACCGTAGGAGGGGCCGAAAAACTGTTTTTT.

This clonotype was seen many times. J is TRBJ2-1 and V is TRBV7-9; D is uncertain. The V end was cut by 1 base, the J end by 10 bases, with 8 bases between. The CDR3 contains 12 residues. CDR1 and CDR2 (germline): SEHNR, FQNEAQ (reference sequence). The CDR3 spells CASSLGMGEQFF. The CDR3 DNA reads as TGTGCCAGCAGCTTAGGCATGGGGGAGCAGTTCTTC. The entire variable domain, with the rest obtained from reference TRBV7-9 and TRBJ2-1, is as follows: DTGVSQNPRHKITKRGQNVTFRCDPISEHNRLYWYRQTLGQGPEFLTYFQNEAQLEKSRLLSDRFSAERPKGSFSTLEIQRTEQGDSAMYLCASSLGMGEQFFGPGTRLTVL.

This clonotype was detected only a few times. The V and J genes are TRBV23-1 and TRBJ2-7, with 15 bases that match TRBD2. TRBV23-1 qualifies as an ORF whose function is uncertain. V was pared by 8 bases and J by 0 bases, with 14 bases of the junction left unmatched. The CDR3 has 19 amino acids. The CDR3 nucleotides are TGCGCCAGCTCCCATGGGACTAGCGGGAGGCTGGCCCTCTCCTACGAGCAGTACTTC. Encoded protein: CASSHGTSGRLALSYEQYF.

This clonotype came up a few times. The V call is TRBV5-6, the J call TRBJ1-1; a weak D match, TRBD1 (5 bases). CDR1 SGHDT and CDR2 YYEEEE come from the germline V gene. V shed 1 base and J shed 1 base, with 11 bases lying between them. The CDR3 totals 15 residues. In DNA, the CDR3 is TGTGCCAGCAGCTTGACAGGACGGAGGAACACTGAAGCTTTCTTT. Amino acids: CASSLTGRRNTEAFF.

Many counts were recorded for this clonotype. This chain links TRBV20-1 with TRBJ1-1, with D perhaps TRBD1 (5 bases). This CDR3 has 13 residues. Per germline, CDR1 DFQATT and CDR2 SNEGSKA (reference sequence). Trimming took 2 bases from V and 4 from J, leaving 11 bases between them. Here the CDR3 reads CSARPGGTTEAFF. CDR3 in DNA: TGCAGTGCTAGACCCGGGGGGACCACTGAAGCTTTCTTT.

This clonotype was seen repeatedly, ten times or more. The chain combines TRBV12-3 or TRBV12-4 with TRBJ2-5; D gene unclear. The CDR3 loop spans 11 amino acids. V was shortened by 7 bases and J by 2 bases, with 5 bases between the two germline ends. Here the CDR3 DNA reads TGTGCCAGCAACAGTCAAGAGACCCAGTACTTC. Translating gives CASNSQETQYF.

This clonotype was picked up many times. The rearrangement uses TRBV7-8 and TRBJ1-1; D is perhaps TRBD1 (5 bases). Trimming removed 1 base at V and 4 bases at J, with 13 bases between. The germline CDR1 and CDR2 sequences are SGHVS and FQNEAQ. The length of the CDR3 is 15 residues. The DNA for the CDR3 is TGTGCCAGCAGCTTAGTTGGGGGGATTCGCACTGAAGCTTTCTTT. Translated, it gives CASSLVGGIRTEAFF.

This clonotype came up many times. The chain couples TRBV9 to TRBJ2-2, with 8 bases fitting TRBD1. Germline loops: CDR1 SGDLS, CDR2 YYNGEE. This CDR3 is built from 18 residues. V shed 0 bases, J shed 4 bases, and the junction held 11 bases outside the gene matches. The CDR3 spells CASSVAGGAVGGTGELFF. The CDR3 nucleotides read TGTGCCAGCAGCGTAGCAGGGGGCGCAGTTGGGGGCACCGGGGAGCTGTTTTTT.

The chain employs TRBV12-3 or TRBV12-4 and TRBJ2-5; 7 nucleotides match TRBD2. The CDR3 runs to 14 residues. The V gene end was trimmed by 7 bases and the J gene end by 5 bases; junction bases not matched to a gene: 10. The DNA of the CDR3 is TGTGCCAGCACCCCGGGCGGGAGCTTTGAGACCCAGTACTTC. Encoded protein: CASTPGGSFETQYF.

This clonotype appeared many times. The rearrangement joins TRBV10-1 to TRBJ2-3, with D uncertain. The CDR3 is 13 residues long. CDR1 and CDR2 (germline): WNHNN, SYGVQD (reference sequence). The V end lost 2 bases, the J end lost 0 bases, and 3 bases lay between the germline ends. The CDR3 region is CASSEGSTDTQYF. The CDR3 bases are TGCGCCAGCAGTGAGGGGAGCACAGATACGCAGTATTTT.

This clonotype was detected many times. This chain uses TRBV29-1 with TRBJ1-1; a weak D match, TRBD1 (5 bases). The CDR3 runs to 13 residues. V was cut by 2 bases and J by 5 bases, with 12 bases left in between. CDR1 SQVTM and CDR2 ANQGSEA come from the germline V gene. The CDR3 sequence: CSVEWGDGTEAFF. In nucleotides, the CDR3 is TGCAGCGTTGAATGGGGGGATGGTACTGAAGCTTTCTTT.

Many counts were recorded for this clonotype. This sequence joins TRBV2 and TRBJ2-7; no reliable D call. The CDR3 is 12 residues long. Trimming removed 0 bases at V and 5 bases at J, with 5 bases between. The germline CDR1 and CDR2 sequences are SNHLY and FYNNEI. In nucleotides, the CDR3 is TGTGCCAGCAGTGAAGCGTTGAACGAGCAGTACTTC. Its translation is CASSEALNEQYF.

In this sample, this clonotype turned up many times. The chain links TRBV11-2 to TRBJ2-7, with 8 bases aligning to TRBD2. In germline, CDR1 is SGHAT, CDR2 FQNNGV. The trim removed 5 bases at V and 2 bases at J, leaving 8 bases unmatched. The CDR3 is 15 residues long. The CDR3 DNA follows: TGTGCCAGCAGCCCACTAGCGGAGACCCCCTACGAGCAGTACTTC. Translated: CASSPLAETPYEQYF.

This clonotype was recorded many times. The genes are TRBV20-1 and TRBJ1-5; tentatively, D is TRBD1 (6 bases). The CDR3 is made up of 13 amino acids. V was trimmed by 1 base and J by 6 bases, leaving 10 bases between them. CDR1 and CDR2 from the germline V gene are DFQATT and SNEGSKA (reference sequence). CDR3 loop: CSARGGGGQPQHF. The CDR3 DNA reads TGCAGTGCTAGAGGCGGGGGCGGTCAGCCCCAGCATTTT.

The sample holds many counts of this clonotype. The chain uses TRBV20-1 and TRBJ2-5; possibly TRBD2 for D (5 bases). Germline CDR1 and CDR2: DFQATT and SNEGSKA (reference sequence). Trimming took off 0 bases at V and 2 bases at J, with 7 bases between the two ends. There are 13 residues in the CDR3. The chain's CDR3 is CSARDGGQETQYF. The DNA for the CDR3 is TGCAGTGCTAGAGATGGCGGGCAAGAGACCCAGTACTTC.

J is TRBJ2-5 and V is TRBV20-1, with 9 nucleotides matching TRBD1. Unmatched junction bases numbered 13, after V lost 6 bases and J lost 5 bases. The CDR3 consists of 15 residues. CDR1 DFQATT and CDR2 SNEGSKA come from the germline V gene (reference sequence). The chain's CDR3 is CSAPALRTGAETQYF. CDR3 DNA: TGCAGTGCGCCTGCGCTTCGGACAGGGGCGGAGACCCAGTACTTC.

The chain recombines TRBV7-2 with TRBJ1-1, with D unresolved. The CDR3 contains 14 residues. With 5 bases removed from V and 4 bases from J, the gap between germline ends came to 14 bases. Germline-derived CDR1 and CDR2 are SGHTA and FQGNSA. The CDR3 region is CASSPPGGRTEAFF. The CDR3 bases are TGTGCCAGCAGCCCTCCGGGTGGGCGCACTGAAGCTTTCTTT.

The rearrangement links TRBV20-1 to TRBJ2-5; D is possibly TRBD2 (5 bases). The CDR3 spans 15 residues. Per germline, CDR1 DFQATT and CDR2 SNEGSKA (reference sequence). Trimming pared 5 bases from V and 0 bases from J, leaving 16 bases between. The CDR3 is CSAGTPQADQETQYF. CDR3 nucleotides: TGCAGTGCTGGAACCCCACAAGCGGACCAAGAGACCCAGTACTTC.

This clonotype was found many times. The chain is built from TRBV28 and TRBJ2-1; D unclear. The CDR3 is 15 amino acids. The V and J ends lost 3 bases and 4 bases respectively, with 13 bases between them. Germline lookup yields CDR1 MDHEN and CDR2 SYDVKM. CDR3 sequence reads: CASSLIGLNYNEQFF. The CDR3, as DNA: TGTGCCAGCAGTTTGATAGGGCTGAATTACAATGAGCAGTTCTTC.